One sample yielded the 12 T cell receptor beta chains listed below, sequenced in a study of T cells in women clearing cervical HPV infection. TCRdb's table, derived via immunoSEQ multiplex PCR, lists solely in-frame clones and lacks some. The table lists 30,000 to 40,000 clones. Material for sequencing was blood buffy coat. The receptors shown here come from a woman between 18 and 75 years old with a cervical HPV16 infection that either progressed to CIN3+ or cleared (not recorded which).

A word on this clone: The missing CDR3 end, 3 residues past where the read stops, is filled in from the germline J gene. The chain uses TRBV30 and TRBJ2-7; D ambiguous. Looked up from germline, CDR1 is GTSNPN and CDR2 is SVGIG (reference sequence). Trimming stripped 5 bases from V and 3 bases from J, with 11 bases between. This CDR3 spans 12 amino acids. CDR3 bases read: TGTGCCTGGCACCCAGGCGACTACGAG. Encoded protein: CAWHPGDYE. The full CDR3 reads CAWHPGDYEQYF. The full variable domain, with the rest looked up from reference TRBV30 and TRBJ2-7, is SQTIHQWPATLVQPVGSPLSLECTVEGTSNPNLYWYRQAAGRGLQLLFYSVGIGQISSEVPQNLSASRPQDRQFILSSKKLLLSDSGFYLCAWHPGDYEQYFGPGTRLTVT.

Worth noting for this clone: The observed sequence ends 3 residues before the CDR3 terminus, with the missing tail filled in from the germline J gene. The chain couples TRBV5-6 to TRBJ2-3, with D perhaps TRBD2 (5 bases). V shed 0 bases and J shed 6 bases, with 11 bases lying between them. The CDR3 has 14 amino acids. The germline V gene encodes CDR1 SGHDT and CDR2 YYEEEE. CDR3 residues: CASSLVGRGDTQYF. CDR3 DNA, as far as it was read: TGTGCCAGCAGCTTGGTGGGTCGAGGGGATACG. Using reference TRBV5-6 and TRBJ2-3 for the parts outside the CDR3, the full variable domain is DAGVTQSPTHLIKTRGQQVTLRCSPKSGHDTVSWYQQALGQGPQFIFQYYEEEERQRGNFPDRFSGHQFPNYSSELNVNALLLGDSALYLCASSLVGRGDTQYFGPGTRLTVL.

On this clone itself: The missing CDR3 end, 3 residues past where the read stops, is filled in from the germline J gene. The V call is TRBV7-3, the J call TRBJ1-2; D not resolved. V lost 2 bases, J lost 2 bases, and 6 bases lay in between. The germline V gene has CDR1 SGHTA and CDR2 FQGTGA. The length of the CDR3 is 13 residues. The chain's CDR3 is CASSLSSNYGYTF. The CDR3 bases that were read are TGTGCCAGCAGCTTATCATCAAACTATGGC.

A word on this clone: The read finishes 3 residues shy of the CDR3 end, and the germline J gene is used to complete it. The chain couples TRBV7-2 to TRBJ2-1, with 10 nucleotides matching TRBD2. Germline assignment: CDR1 SGHTA and CDR2 FQGNSA. This CDR3 is 15 amino acids long. Trimming cost V 7 bases and J 8 bases; bases outside gene matches: 11. CDR3 in amino acids: CASNREASGGHEQFF. The sequenced CDR3 bases are TGTGCCAGCAACCGGGAGGCTAGCGGGGGCCATGAG.

Concerning this clone: The sequence runs out 3 residues before the end of the CDR3; the remainder is reconstructed from the germline J gene. The genes are TRBV5-6 and TRBJ2-5; TRBD1 might be the D (6 bases). Trimming pared 3 bases from V and 3 bases from J, leaving 12 bases between. Germline V gives CDR1 SGHDT, CDR2 YYEEEE. This CDR3 is 14 amino acids long. CDR3 residues: CASSWDIWEETQYF. CDR3 bases read: TGTGCCAGCAGCTGGGACATCTGGGAAGAGACC.

As for this clone: The CDR3 end lies 3 residues beyond the end of the read and is filled in from the germline J gene. The V gene is TRBV19, the J gene TRBJ1-2; D is ambiguous. CDR1 is LNHDA, CDR2 SQIVND, per germline (reference sequence). This CDR3 spans 15 amino acids. CDR3 DNA (partial): TGTGCCAGTAAAGGGTTTGGCGGGAGCACAGATACC. Residues: CASKGFGGSTDT. The full-length CDR3 reads as CASKGFGGSTDTYTF.

Worth noting for this clone: The read gets to within 3 residues of the CDR3 end, and the germline J gene fills in the rest. This chain links TRBV7-3 with TRBJ1-6, with D tentatively TRBD1 (5 bases). This CDR3 spans 13 amino acids. Between the trimmed V and J ends, which lost 2 bases and 10 bases, there was a span of 9 bases. CDR1 is SGHTA, CDR2 FQGTGA, per germline. This chain's CDR3 is CASSLEGKSPLHF. The covered CDR3 bases are TGTGCCAGCAGCTTAGAGGGGAAGTCACCC. The whole variable domain, filled in from reference TRBV7-3 and TRBJ1-6, reads GAGVSQTPSNKVTEKGKYVELRCDPISGHTALYWYRQSLGQGPEFLIYFQGTGAADDSGLPNDRFFAVRPEGSVSTLKIQRTERGDSAVYLCASSLEGKSPLHFGNGTRLTVT.

Regarding this clone: The CDR3 extends 3 residues past the end of the read, so its final part is completed from the germline J gene. The V and J genes are TRBV6-1 and TRBJ1-1; D may be TRBD1 (5 bases). The germline V gene has CDR1 MNHNS and CDR2 SASEGT. Trimming shortened V by 0 bases and J by 4 bases, and 12 bases separated the two germline ends. The CDR3 covers 15 residues. CDR3 amino acids: CASSEAETQGTEAFF. Incomplete CDR3 DNA: TGTGCCAGCAGTGAAGCGGAGACTCAGGGCACTGAA.

Turning to this clone: The missing CDR3 end, 3 residues past where the read stops, is filled in from the germline J gene. The rearrangement links TRBV19 to TRBJ2-5; TRBD1 aligns across 7 bases. This CDR3 spans 13 amino acids. Germline V lookup: CDR1 LNHDA, CDR2 SQIVND (reference sequence). Trimming took 3 bases from V and 6 from J; bases not matched to a gene: 4. CDR3: CASSMGQTQTQYF. Incomplete CDR3 DNA: TGTGCCAGTAGTATGGGACAGACTCAGACC.

Notes on this clone: Sequencing ends 3 residues short of the CDR3 end; the germline J gene provides the rest. The genes are TRBV7-9 and TRBJ2-3; 8 bases are a match to TRBD2. The length of the CDR3 is 14 residues. Germline-derived CDR1 and CDR2 are SEHNR and FQNEAQ (reference sequence). V shed 3 bases, J shed 2 bases, and the junction held 1 base outside the gene matches. CDR3 in amino acids: CASSFGGATDTQYF. The part of the CDR3 DNA that was read is TGTGCCAGCAGCTTCGGGGGGGCCACAGATACG.

Concerning this clone itself: Read data end 3 residues before the CDR3 end; the end is taken from the germline J gene. The genes are TRBV10-2 and TRBJ2-1; D is unresolved. CDR3 size: 11 residues. CDR1 WSHSY and CDR2 SAAADI come from the germline V gene. Trimming stripped 0 bases from V and 9 bases from J, with 3 bases between. CDR3 amino acids: CASSESAEQFF. CDR3 bases read: TGCGCCAGCAGTGAGTCGGCTGAG.

CDR3 amino acids: CATYRDRGEQYF. Partial CDR3 DNA: TGTGCCACCTACCGGGACAGGGGCGAG. This chain joins TRBV2 and TRBJ2-7; 10 bases line up with TRBD1. The read stops 3 residues short of the end of the CDR3; the missing end is completed from the germline J gene. Unmatched junction bases numbered 6, after V lost 10 bases and J lost 6 bases. This CDR3 has 12 residues. From germline, CDR1 is SNHLY and CDR2 FYNNEI.